One and the same sample provided the 14 T cell receptor beta chains below, sequenced in a study of blood T cell repertoires in COVID-19. Assay used: immunoSEQ multiplex PCR; TCRdb lists only in-frame clones, some missing. The table shows about 140,000 clones, with 79% occurring only once. The sequencing input was peripheral blood. Receptors were obtained from a man aged 55 to 69 with acute or convalescent COVID-19.

This chain uses TRBV2 with TRBJ1-3; 7 positions match TRBD1. From germline, CDR1 is SNHLY and CDR2 FYNNEI. This CDR3 is 13 amino acids long. V trimming: 10 bases; J trimming: 3 bases; junction bases outside the gene matches: 6. The CDR3 DNA reads as TGTGCCACGGGGACAGAACTTGGAAACACCATATATTTT. Amino acid sequence: CATGTELGNTIYF.

This clone was observed a few times. The V gene is TRBV30, the J gene TRBJ2-3; D uncertain. The germline V and J ends were trimmed by 0 bases and 0 bases, with 7 bases remaining between them. The germline CDR1 and CDR2 sequences are GTSNPN and SVGIG (reference sequence). This CDR3 is 14 amino acids long. CDR3 sequence reads: CAWSVAESTDTQYF. CDR3 bases: TGTGCCTGGAGTGTCGCGGAAAGCACAGATACGCAGTATTTT. Drawing the rest from reference TRBV30 and TRBJ2-3, the complete variable domain is SQTIHQWPATLVQPVGSPLSLECTVEGTSNPNLYWYRQAAGRGLQLLFYSVGIGQISSEVPQNLSASRPQDRQFILSSKKLLLSDSGFYLCAWSVAESTDTQYFGPGTRLTVL.

The chain employs TRBV4-3 and TRBJ1-5; D unclear. CDR3 size: 14 residues. Trimming shortened V by 0 bases and J by 9 bases, and 12 bases separated the two germline ends. The germline CDR1 and CDR2 sequences are LGHNA and YSLEER. For the CDR3, the DNA is TGCGCCAGCAGCCAAGATTCATCCGGAGGGCCCCAGCATTTT. Translating it yields CASSQDSSGGPQHF.

The chain uses TRBV3-1 (or the pseudogene TRBV3-2) and TRBJ1-1, with TRBD1 matching over 10 bases. Germline V CDR1 and CDR2: LGHDT, YNNKEL (reference sequence). The CDR3 contains 13 residues. Germline trimming cut 1 base from V and 13 bases from J; bases unmatched to any gene: 6. CDR3 sequence reads: CASSQALGQGVFF. The CDR3 DNA reads TGTGCCAGCAGCCAAGCCTTAGGACAGGGGGTTTTCTTT.

The V and J genes are TRBV15 and TRBJ1-4; weak D call: TRBD1 (6 bases). Germline loops: CDR1 LNHNV, CDR2 YYDKDF (reference sequence). The CDR3 has 16 amino acids. Trimming took off 0 bases at V and 4 bases at J, with 12 bases between the two ends. CDR3 sequence: CATSRDRGQRNEKLFF. CDR3 coding DNA: TGTGCCACCAGCAGAGATAGAGGACAGCGTAATGAAAAACTGTTTTTT.

The V gene is TRBV7-2, the J gene TRBJ2-5, with 11 positions matching TRBD2. CDR1 is SGHTA, CDR2 FQGNSA, per germline. The V gene end was trimmed by 1 base and the J gene end by 3 bases; junction bases not matched to a gene: 4. The CDR3 is 16 amino acids. This CDR3 is CASSLVVAGGKETQYF. DNA for the CDR3: TGTGCCAGCAGCTTAGTAGTAGCGGGGGGGAAAGAGACCCAGTACTTC.

The V gene is TRBV24-1, the J gene TRBJ1-6; D remains unclear. This CDR3 has 14 amino acids. Looked up from germline, CDR1 is KGHDR and CDR2 is SFDVKD. Trimming left V 6 bases short and J 7 bases short, with 12 bases between. This chain's CDR3 is CATSRGLENSPLHF. The CDR3 nucleotides read TGTGCCACCAGTAGAGGCCTCGAGAATTCACCCCTCCACTTT.

This sequence joins TRBV6-1 and TRBJ1-1, with a weak D call TRBD1 (6 bases). The CDR3 has 16 amino acids. From germline, CDR1 is MNHNS and CDR2 SASEGT. Trimming took off 1 base at V and 4 bases at J, with 16 bases between the two ends. The CDR3: CASSEGRGAGGTEAFF. The CDR3 bases are TGTGCCAGCAGTGAAGGCAGGGGAGCGGGAGGCACTGAAGCTTTCTTT.

V and J are TRBV6-6 and TRBJ2-7; 8 positions match TRBD2. CDR3 length: 15 amino acids. The V and J ends lost 5 bases and 3 bases, in that order; junction bases with no gene match: 9. Germline V gives CDR1 MNHNY, CDR2 SVGAGI (reference sequence). Written as DNA, the CDR3 is TGTGCCAGCAGTCCCGAGCGGGAGTGGCTCTACGAGCAGTACTTC. Amino acid sequence: CASSPEREWLYEQYF.

CDR3 protein: CASSFDSWGGGYTF. The CDR3 nucleotides read TGTGCCAGCAGTTTTGATTCTTGGGGAGGCGGCTACACCTTC. This sequence joins TRBV27 and TRBJ1-2; D gene uncertain. V gave up 3 bases and J gave up 8 bases, with 16 bases separating them. CDR3 size: 14 residues. Germline V lookup: CDR1 MNHEY, CDR2 SMNVEV (reference sequence).

The rearrangement uses TRBV7-8 and TRBJ1-3; 11 nucleotides agree with TRBD1. V trimming: 5 bases; J trimming: 0 bases; junction bases outside the gene matches: 12. Per the germline V gene, CDR1 is SGHVS and CDR2 is FQNEAQ. This CDR3 has 19 amino acids. Here the CDR3 reads CASSPRGTGGVGSGNTIYF. The CDR3 region has the DNA TGTGCCAGCAGCCCAAGGGGGACAGGGGGTGTCGGCTCTGGAAACACCATATATTTT.

CDR3 loop: CASRLQGQPQHF. Here the CDR3 DNA reads TGTGCCAGCAGGCTACAGGGACAGCCCCAGCATTTT. The chain is built from TRBV2 and TRBJ1-5; possible D gene TRBD1, 6 bases. CDR1 and CDR2 (germline): SNHLY, FYNNEI. With 6 bases removed from V and 7 bases from J, the gap between germline ends came to 10 bases. This CDR3 contains 12 residues.

This clone was recorded once. This chain connects TRBV3-1 (or the pseudogene TRBV3-2) to TRBJ1-1; D is uncertain. Germline CDR1 and CDR2: LGHDT and YNNKEL (reference sequence). This CDR3 is built from 13 residues. V lost 1 base and J 4 bases, leaving 7 bases between the germline ends. CDR3 coding DNA: TGTGCCAGCAGCCAAGTTCACGGCACTGAAGCTTTCTTT. This translates into CASSQVHGTEAFF.

This clone was counted only a few times. The rearrangement uses TRBV29-1 and TRBJ2-1, with D possibly TRBD2 on 5 matching bases. CDR1 is SQVTM, CDR2 ANQGSEA, per germline. This CDR3 contains 14 residues. V dropped 4 bases and J dropped 0 bases, with 10 bases sitting between them. The CDR3 here is CSVVGGSSYNEQFF. CDR3 nucleotide sequence: TGCAGCGTTGTAGGTGGGAGCTCCTACAATGAGCAGTTCTTC.